The clone carrying this T cell receptor beta chain was detected many times. What it recognizes is unknown. TCRdb re-derived calls from the RACE reads in MiXCR, one entry per CDR3 protein. The profile shows around 350,000 distinct CDR3 sequences, around 5.5% of them singletons. These data come from a study of human T cells and chemical hapten exposure. About the research overall: The use of 2% DPC on 2 cm by 2 cm of upper inner arm skin constituted sensitization. After 6 days, upper back 0.01% DPC patch tests were scored.

General study points: DPC sensitization left the count of TCRs above 1 in 1000 unchanged.

The time point denotes: pre-sensitization, week 0. Treatment of the sample: therapeutic diphenylcyclopropenone sensitization with weekly scalp DPC. The V and J ends lost 7 bases and 2 bases, in that order; junction bases with no gene match: 5. CDR1 SNHLY and CDR2 FYNNEI come from the germline V gene. This CDR3 is 14 amino acids long. The chain carries TRBV2 and TRBJ1-5; TRBD1 matches 7 bases. This receptor was obtained from a woman between 18 and 29 years old with alopecia areata. Some clones in this sample may be carry-over from other donors' samples. This specimen was whole blood, taken in connection with sensitization to the hapten diphenylcyclopropenone (DPC). The DNA of the CDR3 is TGTGCCAGCACCGAGGGGGCTGGCAATCAGCCCCAGCATTTT. Protein: CASTEGAGNQPQHF.